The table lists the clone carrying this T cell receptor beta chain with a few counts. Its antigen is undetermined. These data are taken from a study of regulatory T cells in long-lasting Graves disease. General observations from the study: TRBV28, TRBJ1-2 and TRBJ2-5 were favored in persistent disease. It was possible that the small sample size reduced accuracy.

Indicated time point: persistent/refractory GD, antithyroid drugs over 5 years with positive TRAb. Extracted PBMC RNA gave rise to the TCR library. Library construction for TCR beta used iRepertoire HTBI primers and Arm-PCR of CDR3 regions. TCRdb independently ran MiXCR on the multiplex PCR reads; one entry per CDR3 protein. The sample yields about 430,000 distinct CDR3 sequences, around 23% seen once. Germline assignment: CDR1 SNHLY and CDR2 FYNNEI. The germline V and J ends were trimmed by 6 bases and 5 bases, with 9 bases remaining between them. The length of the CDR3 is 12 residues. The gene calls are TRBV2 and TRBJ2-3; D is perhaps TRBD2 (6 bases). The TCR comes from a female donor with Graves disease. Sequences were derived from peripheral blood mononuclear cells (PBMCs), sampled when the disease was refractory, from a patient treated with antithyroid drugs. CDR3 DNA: TGTGCCAGCAGCGGGAGTCGAGATACGCAGTATTTT. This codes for CASSGSRDTQYF.